A single sample is the source of the 20 T cell receptor beta chains below, sequenced in a study of blood T cell repertoires in COVID-19. Clones were sequenced by immunoSEQ multiplex PCR, and TCRdb holds only the in-frame ones, with some missing. The sample has 150,000 to 250,000 clones; roughly 77% are singletons. The sample taken for sequencing was peripheral blood. Receptor source: a woman aged 40 to 50 with COVID-19, enrolled during active disease.

The J gene is TRBJ1-1, the V gene TRBV19; TRBD1 is a possible D gene (5 bases). Trimming removed 6 bases at V and 11 bases at J, with 16 bases between. Germline assignment: CDR1 LNHDA and CDR2 SQIVND (reference sequence). The CDR3 is 12 amino acids. CDR3 in DNA: TGTGCCAGTAGATTCTTGGGGGGAAGGGCTTTCTTT. Translated, it gives CASRFLGGRAFF.

The chain joins TRBV4-1 to TRBJ2-3, with D maybe TRBD2 (6 bases). Germline-derived CDR1 and CDR2 are MGHRA and YSYEKL. V lost 1 base, J lost 2 bases, and 13 bases lay in between. This CDR3 is 16 amino acids long. CDR3 nucleotide sequence: TGCGCCAGCAGCCAAGCTCCGGGCGGGGTCACAGATACGCAGTATTTT. It codes for CASSQAPGGVTDTQYF.

The gene calls are TRBV11-2 and TRBJ1-6; D may be TRBD1 (6 bases). The CDR3 loop spans 15 amino acids. Germline CDR1 is SGHAT and CDR2 is FQNNGV. The V end lost 0 bases, the J end lost 12 bases, and 15 bases lay between the germline ends. CDR3 nucleotides: TGTGCCAGCAGCTTAGAGGTAGTGTGGACAGTACCCCTCCACTTT. This codes for CASSLEVVWTVPLHF.

The chain carries TRBV7-2 and TRBJ1-1; unclear D gene. Trimming took off 3 bases at V and 1 base at J, with 6 bases between the two ends. The CDR3 is made up of 13 amino acids. Germline-derived CDR1 and CDR2 are SGHTA and FQGNSA. The CDR3 DNA reads as TGTGCCAGCAGCTTTAACAAGAACACTGAAGCTTTCTTT. Amino acids: CASSFNKNTEAFF.

The gene calls are TRBV30 and TRBJ2-7; possibly TRBD1 for D (5 bases). The V gene's germline CDR1 is GTSNPN and CDR2 SVGIG (reference sequence). Trimming pared 3 bases from V and 3 bases from J, leaving 6 bases between. This CDR3 is built from 11 residues. The CDR3 DNA follows: TGTGCCTGGAGACAGGTCTACGAGCAGTACTTC. It codes for CAWRQVYEQYF.

The rearrangement uses TRBV13 and TRBJ1-4; 9 nucleotides match TRBD1. The CDR3 totals 16 residues. V was pared by 1 base and J by 8 bases, with 8 bases of the junction left unmatched. Germline CDR1 reads PRHDT; CDR2 reads FYEKMQ (reference sequence). The CDR3 protein is CASSLAGTGFGEKLFF. The CDR3 region has the DNA TGTGCCAGCAGCTTAGCCGGGACAGGGTTTGGGGAAAAACTGTTTTTT.

The table lists this clone with a few counts. V and J are TRBV20-1 and TRBJ1-4; no reliable D call. Germline values: CDR1 DFQATT, CDR2 SNEGSKA (reference sequence). V shed 5 bases and J shed 3 bases, with 4 bases lying between them. This CDR3 comprises 11 residues. This CDR3 is CSAFANEKLFF. The DNA for the CDR3 is TGCAGTGCTTTCGCTAATGAAAAACTGTTTTTT.

The rearrangement links TRBV2 to TRBJ1-2; 9 bases are shared with TRBD1. The CDR3 is made up of 15 amino acids. Trimming removed 5 bases from V and 4 bases from J; junction bases left unmatched: 8. Germline lookup yields CDR1 SNHLY and CDR2 FYNNEI. The CDR3 reads CASSFIGTGSYGYTF. The CDR3 DNA reads as TGTGCCAGCAGTTTTATTGGGACAGGGTCCTATGGCTACACCTTC.

The genes are TRBV10-3 and TRBJ2-3, with 16 nucleotides matching TRBD2. The CDR3 has 18 residues. The germline V gene has CDR1 ENHRY and CDR2 SYGVKD. V shed 6 bases, J shed 3 bases, and the junction held 9 bases outside the gene matches. As DNA, the CDR3 is TGTGCCATCAGCACCGGGACTAGCGGGGGGGCGGCGACAGATACGCAGTATTTT. Translating gives CAISTGTSGGAATDTQYF.

The chain is built from TRBV6-5 and TRBJ2-5; D is ambiguous. This CDR3 comprises 11 residues. Looked up from germline, CDR1 is MNHEY and CDR2 is SVGAGI. V gave up 6 bases and J gave up 7 bases, with 9 bases separating them. CDR3 residues: CASSHGGTQYF. The DNA for the CDR3 is TGTGCCAGCAGCCACGGTGGGACCCAGTACTTC.

The chain couples TRBV19 to TRBJ1-6; D may be TRBD1 (6 bases). Trimming cost V 3 bases and J 8 bases, with 17 bases left between them. Germline assignment: CDR1 LNHDA and CDR2 SQIVND (reference sequence). CDR3 length: 16 amino acids. The CDR3 sequence is CASSILLGGLYSPLHF. CDR3 coding DNA: TGTGCCAGTAGTATCCTGCTCGGGGGGCTGTATTCACCCCTCCACTTT.

The gene calls are TRBV11-2 and TRBJ2-5; 7 bases map to TRBD2. Per germline, CDR1 SGHAT and CDR2 FQNNGV. J lost 2 bases, V lost 4 bases, and 10 bases had no gene match. The CDR3 is 16 residues long. This CDR3 reads CASSSSLGGGQETQYF. The CDR3 bases are TGTGCCAGCAGCTCCAGCCTGGGGGGGGGTCAAGAGACCCAGTACTTC.

The table lists this clone with a few counts. The chain recombines TRBV30 with TRBJ2-2; 7 positions match TRBD1. The CDR3 runs 16 residues. The germline gives CDR1 GTSNPN, CDR2 SVGIG (reference sequence). Losses at the gene ends were 3 bases for V and 2 bases for J; bases not matched to a gene: 9. CDR3 residues: CAWRDRFPLNTGELFF. The CDR3 DNA sequence: TGTGCCTGGAGGGACAGGTTCCCTCTTAACACCGGGGAGCTGTTTTTT.

This chain joins TRBV5-1 and TRBJ2-5, with 8 bases aligning to TRBD1. The germline gives CDR1 SGHRS, CDR2 YFSETQ. After removal of 6 bases from V and 5 bases from J, the junction contained 12 bases not matched to a gene. The length of the CDR3 is 15 residues. The CDR3 spells CASTESTGVQETQYF. CDR3 in DNA: TGCGCCAGCACCGAATCGACAGGGGTGCAGGAGACCCAGTACTTC.

This chain's CDR3 is CASSIGQGIHGYTF. CDR3 sequence (DNA): TGTGCCAGTAGTATTGGACAGGGGATACATGGCTACACCTTC. J is TRBJ1-2 and V is TRBV19, with TRBD1 matching over 9 bases. The CDR3 spans 14 residues. The V gene's germline CDR1 is LNHDA and CDR2 SQIVND (reference sequence). J gave up 6 bases and V 3 bases, and 5 bases lay outside the gene matches.

The CDR3 spells CATMGQGYSPLHF. As DNA, the CDR3 is TGTGCCACCATGGGGCAGGGGTATTCACCCCTCCACTTT. The chain joins TRBV6-5 to TRBJ1-6; D might be TRBD1 (6 bases). This CDR3 spans 13 amino acids. Looked up from germline, CDR1 is MNHEY and CDR2 is SVGAGI. Trimming took off 10 bases at V and 8 bases at J, with 15 bases between the two ends.

This clone is a singleton in its sample. This chain uses TRBV2 with TRBJ2-5; perhaps TRBD1 as D (5 bases). The CDR3 is made up of 12 amino acids. CDR1 and CDR2 from the germline V gene are SNHLY and FYNNEI. Trimming left V 3 bases short and J 5 bases short, with 7 bases between. CDR3 loop: CASSDRVETQYF. CDR3 sequence (DNA): TGTGCCAGCAGTGACAGGGTGGAGACCCAGTACTTC.

This chain links TRBV6-5 with TRBJ1-1; TRBD1 might be the D (6 bases). Trimming removed 6 bases at V and 1 base at J, with 15 bases between. Germline values: CDR1 MNHEY, CDR2 SVGAGI. The CDR3 loop spans 15 amino acids. CDR3 sequence: CASRPSGQSNTEAFF. The CDR3 region has the DNA TGTGCCAGCAGACCCAGTGGACAGTCGAACACTGAAGCTTTCTTT.

The chain combines TRBV7-8 with TRBJ1-5; no firm D call. From germline, CDR1 is SGHVS and CDR2 FQNEAQ. V lost 4 bases, J lost 9 bases, and 25 bases lay in between. The CDR3 is made up of 17 amino acids. Here the CDR3 reads CASSSTKRSLLGGPQHF. DNA of the CDR3: TGTGCCAGCAGCTCAACTAAACGGTCCCTCCTGGGAGGGCCCCAGCATTTT.

The chain carries TRBV5-5 and TRBJ1-6; 10 bases are a match to TRBD1. The CDR3 is 15 residues long. Germline V gene data show CDR1 as SGHKS and CDR2 as YYEKEE (reference sequence). The trim removed 0 bases at V and 8 bases at J, leaving 2 bases unmatched. This CDR3 reads CASSLEGQGYSPLHF. As DNA, the CDR3 is TGTGCCAGCAGCTTGGAGGGACAGGGGTATTCACCCCTCCACTTT.